This T cell receptor (beta chain) was sequenced for a study of T cell responses to AZD1222 COVID-19 vaccine. Points from the study as a whole: The number of AZD1222 recipients seropositive at baseline was only five or six. Spike-specific TCR breadth and depth went up after people got two AZD1222 doses. Clonal diversity was possibly underestimated, and the donors were mostly white British, with more females. All repertoire sampling was performed exclusively after the peak T cell response.

Sequencing used immunoSEQ multiplex PCR; TCRdb keeps in-frame clones, though not all of them. The repertoire holds 110,000 to 150,000 clones, 88% seen once, with under 3.5% in the top ten. CDR1 is MNHEY, CDR2 SMNVEV, per germline (reference sequence). The CDR3 loop spans 15 amino acids. Trimming left V 0 bases short and J 3 bases short, with 9 bases between. Comment on this clone: Its matching antigen is unknown.

The sequence derives from an adult in good health. Sequences were derived from peripheral blood, sampled on day 0 of AZD1222 vaccination. The chain has TRBV27 and TRBJ2-1; possible D gene TRBD2, 5 bases. The CDR3 DNA follows: TGTGCCAGCAGTTTATCTGGGAGTTACTACAATGAGCAGTTCTTC. Translated: CASSLSGSYYNEQFF.